This T cell receptor (beta chain) came from a study of T-cell memory formation after mild COVID-19. Study-level information: Across donors, TCR clusters were largely donor specific. Whole-study findings and limits: Among clones peaking at day 37 in the second wave, SARS-CoV-2 specificity remained unconfirmed. Day 15 to 85 contracting clones showed balanced CD4/CD8; day 15 to 37 expanders favored CD4+. Pre-infection memory showed some responding clones, and this suggested that cross-reactive memory joined.

TCRdb independently ran MiXCR on the 5' RACE reads; one entry per CDR3 protein. The repertoire consists of about 310,000 distinct CDR3 sequences, with approximately 15% occurring once and the leading ten covering over 20%. This clonotype was detected many times. Its specificity is unknown. Sequences were obtained from PBMCs or a T cell subset sorted from them (not recorded which). This TCR came from a man between 18 and 35 years old who had mild COVID-19 (a few samples of this study predate the infection). Cell type and time point are not known.

The chain's CDR3 is CASSFQTVDEAFF. The CDR3 nucleotides read TGTGCCAGCAGCTTTCAGACCGTAGATGAAGCTTTCTTT. The chain carries TRBV7-9 and TRBJ1-1; no clear D gene. Germline values: CDR1 SEHNR, CDR2 FQNEAQ (reference sequence). Trimming took off 3 bases at V and 7 bases at J, with 12 bases between the two ends. The CDR3 extends over 13 amino acids. Complete variable domain (other parts from reference TRBV7-9 and TRBJ1-1): DTGVSQNPRHKITKRGQNVTFRCDPISEHNRLYWYRQTLGQGPEFLTYFQNEAQLEKSRLLSDRFSAERPKGSFSTLEIQRTEQGDSAMYLCASSFQTVDEAFFGQGTRLTVV.